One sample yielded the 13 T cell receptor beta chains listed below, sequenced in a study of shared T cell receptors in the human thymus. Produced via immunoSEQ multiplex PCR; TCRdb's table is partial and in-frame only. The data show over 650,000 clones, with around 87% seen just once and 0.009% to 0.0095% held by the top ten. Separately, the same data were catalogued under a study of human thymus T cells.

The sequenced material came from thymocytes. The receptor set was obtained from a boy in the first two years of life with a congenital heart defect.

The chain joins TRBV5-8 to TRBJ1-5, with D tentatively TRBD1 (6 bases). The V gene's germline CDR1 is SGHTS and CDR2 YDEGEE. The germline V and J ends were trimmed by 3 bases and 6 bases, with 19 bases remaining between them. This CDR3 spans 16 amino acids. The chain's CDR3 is CASSSLDSRAGQPQHF. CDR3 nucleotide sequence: TGTGCCAGCAGCTCCCTGGACAGCAGGGCTGGTCAGCCCCAGCATTTT. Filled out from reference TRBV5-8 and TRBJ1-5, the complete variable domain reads EAGVTQSPTHLIKTRGQQATLRCSPISGHTSVYWYQQALGLGLQFLLWYDEGEERNRGNFPPRFSGRQFPNYSSELNVNALELEDSALYLCASSSLDSRAGQPQHFGDGTRLSIL.

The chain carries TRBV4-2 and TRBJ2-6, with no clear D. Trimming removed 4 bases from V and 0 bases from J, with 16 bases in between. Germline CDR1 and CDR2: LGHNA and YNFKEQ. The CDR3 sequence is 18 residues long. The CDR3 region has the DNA TGTGCCAGCAGCCCAGTGGCAGGTCAGAGCTCTGGGGCCAACGTCCTGACTTTC. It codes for CASSPVAGQSSGANVLTF.

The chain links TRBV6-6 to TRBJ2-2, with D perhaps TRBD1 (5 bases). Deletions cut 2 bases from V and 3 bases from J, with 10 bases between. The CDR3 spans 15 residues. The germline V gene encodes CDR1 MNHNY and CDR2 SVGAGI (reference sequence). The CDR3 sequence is CASSYPQGDTGELFF. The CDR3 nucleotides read TGTGCCAGCAGTTACCCCCAGGGCGACACCGGGGAGCTGTTTTTT.

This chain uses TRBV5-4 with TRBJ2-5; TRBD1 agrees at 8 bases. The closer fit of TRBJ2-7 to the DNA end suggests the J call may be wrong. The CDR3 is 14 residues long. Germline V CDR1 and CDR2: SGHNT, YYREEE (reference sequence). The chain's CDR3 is CASSSGQDSYEQYF. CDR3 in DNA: TGTGCCAGCAGCTCGGGACAGGACTCCTACGAGCAGTACTTC.

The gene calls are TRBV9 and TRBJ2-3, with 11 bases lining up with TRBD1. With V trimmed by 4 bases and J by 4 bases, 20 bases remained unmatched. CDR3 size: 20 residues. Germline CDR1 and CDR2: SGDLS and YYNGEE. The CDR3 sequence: CASSPRTGGDPLSPPDTQYF. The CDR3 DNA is TGTGCCAGCAGCCCCCGGACAGGGGGCGACCCTCTCTCCCCACCAGATACGCAGTATTTT.

For the CDR3, the DNA is TGTGCCAGCAGTTCGTATAAAGCGGGAGTTGGAAAGGAGACCCAGTACTTC. It is translated as CASSSYKAGVGKETQYF. The chain uses TRBV28 and TRBJ2-5; the match to TRBD2 covers 8 bases. With V trimmed by 4 bases and J by 5 bases, 15 bases remained unmatched. The CDR3 has 17 residues. Looked up from germline, CDR1 is MDHEN and CDR2 is SYDVKM.

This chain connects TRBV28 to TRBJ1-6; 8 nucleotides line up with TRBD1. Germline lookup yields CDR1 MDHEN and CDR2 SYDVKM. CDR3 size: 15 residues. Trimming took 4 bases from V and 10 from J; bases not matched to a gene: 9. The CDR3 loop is CASSSHYRGRSPLHF. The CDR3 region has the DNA TGTGCCAGCAGTTCCCACTACAGGGGGAGATCACCCCTCCACTTT.

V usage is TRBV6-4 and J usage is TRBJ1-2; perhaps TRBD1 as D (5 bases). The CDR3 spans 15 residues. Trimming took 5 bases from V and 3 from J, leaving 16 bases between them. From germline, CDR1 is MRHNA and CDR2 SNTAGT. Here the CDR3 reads CASSLMSGKDYGYTF. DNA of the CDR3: TGTGCCAGCAGTCTAATGTCAGGGAAGGACTATGGCTACACCTTC.

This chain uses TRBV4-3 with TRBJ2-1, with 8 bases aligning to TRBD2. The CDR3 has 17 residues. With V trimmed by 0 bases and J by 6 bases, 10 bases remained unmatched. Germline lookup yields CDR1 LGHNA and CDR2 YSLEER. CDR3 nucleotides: TGCGCCAGCAGCCAAGATGCTACGGGACTAGTCCCCAATGAGCAGTTCTTC. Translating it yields CASSQDATGLVPNEQFF.

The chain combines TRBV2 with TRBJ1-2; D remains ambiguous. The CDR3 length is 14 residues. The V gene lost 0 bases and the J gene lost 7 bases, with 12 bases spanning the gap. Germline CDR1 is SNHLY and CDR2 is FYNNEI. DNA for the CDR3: TGTGCCAGCAGTGAAGCGGAGGGAGGCCCTGGCTACACCTTC. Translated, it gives CASSEAEGGPGYTF.

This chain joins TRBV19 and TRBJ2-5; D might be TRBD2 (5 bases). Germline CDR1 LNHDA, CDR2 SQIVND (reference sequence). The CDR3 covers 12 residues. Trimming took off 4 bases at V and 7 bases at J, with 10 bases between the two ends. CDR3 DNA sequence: TGTGCCAGTAGTAACCAACTAGGGACCCAGTACTTC. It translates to CASSNQLGTQYF. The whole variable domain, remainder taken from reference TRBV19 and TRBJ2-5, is DGGITQSPKYLFRKEGQNVTLSCEQNLNHDAMYWYRQDPGQGLRLIYYSQIVNDFQKGDIAEGYSVSREKKESFPLTVTSAQKNPTAFYLCASSNQLGTQYFGPGTRLLVL.

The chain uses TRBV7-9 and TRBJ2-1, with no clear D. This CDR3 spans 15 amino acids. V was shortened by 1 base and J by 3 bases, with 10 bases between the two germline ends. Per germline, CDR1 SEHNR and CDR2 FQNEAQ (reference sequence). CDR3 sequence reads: CASSLGDKVYNEQFF. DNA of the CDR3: TGTGCCAGCAGCTTAGGAGACAAAGTCTACAATGAGCAGTTCTTC.

The CDR3 protein is CATSRDRLQNTEAFF. The CDR3, as DNA: TGTGCCACCAGCAGAGACAGACTACAGAACACTGAAGCTTTCTTT. The genes are TRBV15 and TRBJ1-1; no reliable D call. CDR1 is LNHNV and CDR2 is YYDKDF in the germline V gene (reference sequence). Trimming took 0 bases from V and 1 from J, leaving 9 bases between them. This CDR3 has 15 amino acids. Supplemented by reference TRBV15 and TRBJ1-1, the full variable domain reads DAMVIQNPRYQVTQFGKPVTLSCSQTLNHNVMYWYQQKSSQAPKLLFHYYDKDFNNEADTPDNFQSRRPNTSFCFLDIRSPGLGDTAMYLCATSRDRLQNTEAFFGQGTRLTVV.